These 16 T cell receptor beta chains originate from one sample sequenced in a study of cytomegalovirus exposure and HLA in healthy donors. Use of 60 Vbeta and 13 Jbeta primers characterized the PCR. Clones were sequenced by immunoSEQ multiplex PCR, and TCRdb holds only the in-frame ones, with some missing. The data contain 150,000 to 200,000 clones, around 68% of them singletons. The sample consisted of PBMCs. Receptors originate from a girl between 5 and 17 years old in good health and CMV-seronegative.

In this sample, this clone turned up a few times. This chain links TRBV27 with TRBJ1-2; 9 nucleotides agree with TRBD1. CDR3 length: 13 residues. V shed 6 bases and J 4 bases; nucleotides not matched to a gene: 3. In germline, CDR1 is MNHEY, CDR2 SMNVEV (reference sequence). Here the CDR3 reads CASSGTGPYGYTF. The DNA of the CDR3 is TGTGCCAGCAGCGGGACAGGGCCCTATGGCTACACCTTC.

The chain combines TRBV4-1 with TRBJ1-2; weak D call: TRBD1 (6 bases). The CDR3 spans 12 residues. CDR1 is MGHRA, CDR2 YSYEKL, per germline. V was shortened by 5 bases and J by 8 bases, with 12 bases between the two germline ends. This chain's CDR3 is CASSSGEGGYTF. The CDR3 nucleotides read TGCGCCAGCAGCTCAGGGGAGGGAGGCTACACCTTC.

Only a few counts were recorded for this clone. CDR3 sequence reads: CASSLMRQGGSADTQYF. CDR3 coding DNA: TGCGCCAGCAGCTTGATGCGACAGGGGGGAAGTGCCGATACGCAGTATTTT. This chain links TRBV5-1 with TRBJ2-3; TRBD1 matches 9 bases. Trimming at V came to 1 base and at J to 6 bases, leaving 12 bases not matched to a gene. The CDR3 loop spans 17 amino acids. Germline V gene sequence: CDR1 SGHRS, CDR2 YFSETQ.

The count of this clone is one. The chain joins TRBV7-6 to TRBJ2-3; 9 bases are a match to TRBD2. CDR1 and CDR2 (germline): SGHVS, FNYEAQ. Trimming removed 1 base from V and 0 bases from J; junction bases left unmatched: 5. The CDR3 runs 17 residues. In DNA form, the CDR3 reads TGTGCCAGCAGCTTAGGGGCTAGCGGGGTAAGCACAGATACGCAGTATTTT. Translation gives CASSLGASGVSTDTQYF.

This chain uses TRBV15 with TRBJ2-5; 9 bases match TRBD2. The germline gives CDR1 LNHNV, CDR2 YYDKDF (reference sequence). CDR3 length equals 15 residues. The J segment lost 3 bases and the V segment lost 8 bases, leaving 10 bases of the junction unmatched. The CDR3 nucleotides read TGTGCCACCGGAATGGCGGGGGGGCTCGAAGAGACCCAGTACTTC. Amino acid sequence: CATGMAGGLEETQYF.

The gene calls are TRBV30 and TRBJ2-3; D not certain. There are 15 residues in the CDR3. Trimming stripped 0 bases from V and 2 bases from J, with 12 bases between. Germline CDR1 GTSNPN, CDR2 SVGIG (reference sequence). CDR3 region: CAWSVRKVFTDTQYF. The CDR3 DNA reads TGTGCCTGGAGTGTCAGGAAAGTATTCACAGATACGCAGTATTTT.

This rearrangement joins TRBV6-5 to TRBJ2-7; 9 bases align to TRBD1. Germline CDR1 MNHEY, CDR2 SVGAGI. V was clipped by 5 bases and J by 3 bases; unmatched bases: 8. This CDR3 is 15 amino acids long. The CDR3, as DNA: TGTGCCAGCAGTCCCCAGACAGGGGGGATCTACGAGCAGTACTTC. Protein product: CASSPQTGGIYEQYF.

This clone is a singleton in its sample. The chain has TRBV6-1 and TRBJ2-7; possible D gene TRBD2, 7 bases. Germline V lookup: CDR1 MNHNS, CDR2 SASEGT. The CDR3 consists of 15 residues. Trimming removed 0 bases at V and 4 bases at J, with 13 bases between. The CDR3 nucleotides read TGTGCCAGCAGTGAAGCGGCGGGGGCGGGTTACGAGCAGTACTTC. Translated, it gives CASSEAAGAGYEQYF.

The CDR3 loop is CASSKEFAEGEETQYF. CDR3 sequence (DNA): TGTGCCAGCAGCAAAGAGTTCGCCGAGGGGGAGGAGACCCAGTACTTC. This chain connects TRBV21-1 to TRBJ2-5; the D call in the table, TRBD1, was not verified against the DNA. TRBV21-1 is recorded as a pseudogene. The CDR3 sequence is 16 residues long.

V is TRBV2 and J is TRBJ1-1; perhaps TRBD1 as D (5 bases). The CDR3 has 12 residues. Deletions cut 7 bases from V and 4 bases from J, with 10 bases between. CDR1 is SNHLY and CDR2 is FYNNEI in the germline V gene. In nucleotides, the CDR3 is TGTGCCAGCAAGGGCGACAGCACTGAAGCTTTCTTT. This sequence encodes CASKGDSTEAFF.

The CDR3 here is CASIPGLAGSDTQYF. In DNA, the CDR3 is TGTGCCAGCATCCCGGGACTAGCGGGTTCAGATACGCAGTATTTT. V and J are TRBV2 and TRBJ2-3; TRBD2 matches at 12 bases. The CDR3 covers 15 residues. The junction had 6 bases not matched to a gene; V was cut back by 7 bases and J by 4 bases. Germline V CDR1 and CDR2: SNHLY, FYNNEI. Using reference TRBV2 and TRBJ2-3 for the parts outside the CDR3, the full variable domain is EPEVTQTPSHQVTQMGQEVILRCVPISNHLYFYWYRQILGQKVEFLVSFYNNEISEKSEIFDDQFSVERPDGSNFTLKIRSTKLEDSAMYFCASIPGLAGSDTQYFGPGTRLTVL.

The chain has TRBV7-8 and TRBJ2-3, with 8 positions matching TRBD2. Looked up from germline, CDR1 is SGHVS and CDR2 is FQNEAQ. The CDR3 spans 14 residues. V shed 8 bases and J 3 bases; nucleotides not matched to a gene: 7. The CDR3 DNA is TGTGCCAGCCGTGCTGGACTAGCAACAGATACGCAGTATTTT. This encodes CASRAGLATDTQYF.

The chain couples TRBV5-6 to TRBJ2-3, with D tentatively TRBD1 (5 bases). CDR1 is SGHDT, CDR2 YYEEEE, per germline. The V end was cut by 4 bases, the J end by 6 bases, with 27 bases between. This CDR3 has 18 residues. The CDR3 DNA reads TGTGCCAGCAGCCCCGGCCCCCAGGGTCGCCTTCGCGAGGATACGCAGTATTTT. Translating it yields CASSPGPQGRLREDTQYF.

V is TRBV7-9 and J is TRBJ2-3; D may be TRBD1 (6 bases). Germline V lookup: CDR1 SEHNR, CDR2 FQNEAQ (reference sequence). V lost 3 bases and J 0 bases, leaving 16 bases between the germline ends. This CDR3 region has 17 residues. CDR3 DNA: TGTGCCAGCAGCTTCGACAGGACAGTTGCTAGCACAGATACGCAGTATTTT. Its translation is CASSFDRTVASTDTQYF.

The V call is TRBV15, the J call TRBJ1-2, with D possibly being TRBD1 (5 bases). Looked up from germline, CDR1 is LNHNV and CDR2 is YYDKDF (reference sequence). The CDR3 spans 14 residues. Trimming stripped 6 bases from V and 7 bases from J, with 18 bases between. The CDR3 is CATSGAGGYIGYTF. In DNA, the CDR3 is TGTGCCACCAGTGGGGCGGGGGGGTATATTGGCTACACCTTC.

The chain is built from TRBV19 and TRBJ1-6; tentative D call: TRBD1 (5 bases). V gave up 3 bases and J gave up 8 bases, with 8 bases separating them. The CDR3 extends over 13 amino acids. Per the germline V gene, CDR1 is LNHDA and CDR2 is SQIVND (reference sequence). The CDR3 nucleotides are TGTGCCAGTAGTATTCTCAGGGATTCACCCCTCCACTTT. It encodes CASSILRDSPLHF.